The 10 T cell receptor beta chains reported below all come from one sample, sequenced in a study of technical replicates of blood from a handful of donors. Here immunoSEQ multiplex PCR was the method, and the copy in TCRdb shows in-frame clones only, minus some. The sample includes over 65,000 clones, roughly 97% of them seen just once. The sample consisted of T cells isolated from PBMCs. These receptors all stem from a human donor in good health.

The V and J genes are TRBV19 and TRBJ2-2; D not certain. The germline gives CDR1 LNHDA, CDR2 SQIVND (reference sequence). The CDR3 is 14 amino acids. V gave up 8 bases and J gave up 0 bases, with 10 bases separating them. The CDR3 spells CASGQSPNTGELFF. The CDR3 bases are TGTGCCAGTGGTCAAAGCCCGAACACCGGGGAGCTGTTTTTT.

This clone showed up just once. The chain recombines TRBV7-6 with TRBJ1-2, with 9 nucleotides matching TRBD1. The CDR3 length is 18 residues. The J segment lost 4 bases and the V segment lost 4 bases, leaving 16 bases of the junction unmatched. CDR1 SGHVS and CDR2 FNYEAQ come from the germline V gene. The CDR3 reads CASSSLGSPGQGAYGYTF. The CDR3 nucleotides read TGTGCCAGCAGCTCGTTGGGTTCACCGGGACAGGGAGCCTATGGCTACACCTTC.

The chain joins TRBV30 to TRBJ1-1; D not resolved. This CDR3 contains 12 residues. The V and J ends lost 0 bases and 7 bases respectively, with 9 bases between them. In germline, CDR1 is GTSNPN, CDR2 SVGIG (reference sequence). This CDR3 is CAWSVIRDEAFF. DNA for the CDR3: TGTGCCTGGAGTGTAATCCGGGATGAAGCTTTCTTT. The full variable domain, with the rest looked up from reference TRBV30 and TRBJ1-1, is SQTIHQWPATLVQPVGSPLSLECTVEGTSNPNLYWYRQAAGRGLQLLFYSVGIGQISSEVPQNLSASRPQDRQFILSSKKLLLSDSGFYLCAWSVIRDEAFFGQGTRLTVV.

The chain employs TRBV6-5 and TRBJ2-7, with TRBD1 matching 11 bases. Germline V gives CDR1 MNHEY, CDR2 SVGAGI. This CDR3 is built from 15 residues. Germline trimming cut 2 bases from V and 6 bases from J; bases unmatched to any gene: 6. The CDR3 coding sequence is TGTGCCAGCAGTTACCACGGGACAGGGGGATCCGAGCAGTACTTC. Translation gives CASSYHGTGGSEQYF.

The chain carries TRBV7-9 and TRBJ2-7; 8 positions agree with TRBD1. V shed 8 bases and J 2 bases; nucleotides not matched to a gene: 11. The germline V gene has CDR1 SEHNR and CDR2 FQNEAQ (reference sequence). CDR3 size: 15 residues. The CDR3 loop reads CASLFSGTGTYEQYF. As DNA, the CDR3 is TGTGCCAGCCTCTTTTCGGGGACAGGTACCTACGAGCAGTACTTC.

The J gene is TRBJ1-5, the V gene TRBV5-6; 9 nucleotides match TRBD1. The CDR3 sequence is 15 residues long. The trim removed 4 bases at V and 2 bases at J, leaving 4 bases unmatched. CDR1 and CDR2 from the germline V gene are SGHDT and YYEEEE. The CDR3, as DNA: TGTGCCAGCAGCCTCGGGACAGGGCGCAATCAGCCCCAGCATTTT. Protein product: CASSLGTGRNQPQHF.

The genes are TRBV23-1 and TRBJ2-7; 9 nucleotides line up with TRBD1. TRBV23-1 is an ORF; its function is uncertain. The trim removed 6 bases at V and 0 bases at J, leaving 9 bases unmatched. CDR3 size: 16 residues. Written as DNA, the CDR3 is TGCGCCAGCAGACACTCGGACAGGGGAAGCTCCTACGAGCAGTACTTC. Residues: CASRHSDRGSSYEQYF.

The genes are TRBV11-1 and TRBJ2-7; D is ambiguous. Germline CDR1 is SGHAT and CDR2 is FQDESV (reference sequence). V dropped 0 bases and J dropped 4 bases, with 4 bases sitting between them. The CDR3 is 12 residues long. The CDR3 DNA follows: TGTGCCAGCAGCTTAGCCCAATACGAGCAGTACTTC. It codes for CASSLAQYEQYF.

The gene calls are TRBV6-1 and TRBJ2-7; TRBD2 matches at 8 bases. V lost 8 bases and J lost 4; bases outside the gene matches: 13. The length of the CDR3 is 15 residues. Germline-derived CDR1 and CDR2 are MNHNS and SASEGT. The CDR3 nucleotides are TGTGCCAGCGAGGATCCGACGGGGGGGTCGTACGAGCAGTACTTC. This encodes CASEDPTGGSYEQYF.

The chain employs TRBV9 and TRBJ1-1; possibly TRBD1 for D (5 bases). The CDR3 spans 17 residues. Deletions cut 4 bases from V and 7 bases from J, with 26 bases between. Germline CDR1 and CDR2: SGDLS and YYNGEE. The CDR3 region has the DNA TGTGCCAGCAGCTCGCCCGAGGGGACCGCGGGGTCTGGTGAAGCTTTCTTT. Its protein product is CASSSPEGTAGSGEAFF. The whole variable domain, remainder taken from reference TRBV9 and TRBJ1-1, is DSGVTQTPKHLITATGQRVTLRCSPRSGDLSVYWYQQSLDQGLQFLIQYYNGEERAKGNILERFSAQQFPDLHSELNLSSLELGDSALYFCASSSPEGTAGSGEAFFGQGTRLTVV.